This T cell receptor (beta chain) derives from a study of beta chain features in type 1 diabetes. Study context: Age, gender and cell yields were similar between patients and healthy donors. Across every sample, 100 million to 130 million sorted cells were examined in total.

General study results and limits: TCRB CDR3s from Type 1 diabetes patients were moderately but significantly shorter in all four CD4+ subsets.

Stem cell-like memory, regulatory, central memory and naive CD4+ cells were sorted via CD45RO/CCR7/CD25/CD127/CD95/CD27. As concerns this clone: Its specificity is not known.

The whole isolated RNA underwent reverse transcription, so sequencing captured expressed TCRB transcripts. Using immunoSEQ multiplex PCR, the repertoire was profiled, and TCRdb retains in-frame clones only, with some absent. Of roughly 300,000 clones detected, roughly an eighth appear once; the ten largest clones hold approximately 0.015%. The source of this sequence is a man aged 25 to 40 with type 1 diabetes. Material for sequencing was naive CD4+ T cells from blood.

The CDR3 spells CASSLRTSGGRLSYNEQFF. CDR3 coding DNA: TGTGCCAGCAGCTTAAGGACTAGCGGGGGGAGGCTATCCTACAATGAGCAGTTCTTC. The V gene is TRBV7-3, the J gene TRBJ2-1, with 14 bases that match TRBD2. Per the germline V gene, CDR1 is SGHTA and CDR2 is FQGTGA. The V and J ends lost 1 base and 1 base, in that order; junction bases with no gene match: 6. The CDR3 covers 19 residues.